This TCR beta chain was captured in a study of blood T cell repertoires in COVID-19. At the level of the study: The analysed material was cDNA or gDNA that came from T cells, B-cell-depleted T cells, or PBMCs.

Those enrolled, adults aged about 18 to 89 years, came from about two dozen US areas. Membership in each cohort depended on participant-reported clinical history. The repertoire was sequenced with immunoSEQ multiplex PCR; TCRdb's copy has only in-frame clones and lacks some. The repertoire holds fewer than 250,000 clones, with approximately 80% as singletons. CDR3 length: 19 residues. Germline V gene sequence: CDR1 SEHNR, CDR2 FQNEAQ (reference sequence). The junction had 12 bases not matched to a gene; V was cut back by 4 bases and J by 1 base. This sequence was found in a woman aged 45 to 65 with acute COVID-19. The J gene is TRBJ2-2, the V gene TRBV7-9, with TRBD1 matching 10 bases. Sequencing was performed on PBMCs or T cells enriched from blood (not recorded which). Here the CDR3 reads CASSSLGGTGALNTGELFF. The CDR3, as DNA: TGTGCCAGCAGCTCCTTAGGAGGGACAGGGGCCTTGAACACCGGGGAGCTGTTTTTT.